This TCR beta chain emerged from a study of beta chain features in type 1 diabetes. Study context: Sorted cells examined across all samples numbered approximately 100 million. General observations from the study: Short templates might get an advantage during PCR, and this would be equal in patients and controls.

This clone was counted only a few times. Antigen: not known. The CDR3 has 15 residues. Deletions cut 5 bases from V and 5 bases from J, with 18 bases between. In germline, CDR1 is SGHAT, CDR2 FQDESV (reference sequence). A sort by CD45RO/CCR7/CD25/CD127/CD95/CD27 yielded CD4+ naive, central memory, regulatory and stem cell-like memory cells. Reverse transcribing all isolated RNA meant expressed TCRB transcripts were sequenced. Here immunoSEQ multiplex PCR was the method, and the copy in TCRdb shows in-frame clones only, minus some. There are hundreds of thousands of clones in the sample; 10% to 15% occur only once, and about 0.017% lies in the top ten.

The V call is TRBV11-1, the J call TRBJ2-5; TRBD2 is a possible D gene (6 bases). Sequences were obtained from naive CD4+ T cells from blood. This TCR came from a man younger than 35 in good health. The CDR3 region is CASSAYREFSETQYF. Here the CDR3 DNA reads TGTGCCAGCAGCGCATACCGGGAGTTTAGTGAGACCCAGTACTTC.